This is a list of T cell receptor beta chains from one sample in a study of early stage breast cancer tumors. Generated by immunoSEQ multiplex PCR, the TCRdb table keeps only in-frame clones and is missing some. The sample yields nearly 25,000 clones, around 70% seen once. Sequenced input: breast tumor tissue. The receptors were gathered from a person in their 60s with breast cancer. The conserved cysteine and the conserved F or W are not part of the CDR3 here. The D gene is left open where the match is weak. A clone size is listed for some rows: how often the clone was seen (once, few, many), or a class if it is expanded.

CDR3aa: ASSIGGRVYNEQF
v_gene: TRBV5-1
abundance: once
d_gene: .
j_gene: TRBJ2-1

CDR3aa: ASSETGGYT
v_gene: TRBV2
abundance: few
d_gene: TRBD1
j_gene: TRBJ1-2

CDR3aa: AWSTNRLTGNTIY
v_gene: TRBV30
abundance: .
d_gene: .
j_gene: TRBJ1-3

CDR3aa: ASSVYGTSGSIDEQY
v_gene: TRBV9
abundance: .
d_gene: TRBD2
j_gene: TRBJ2-7

CDR3aa: ASSVSGTLKNQPQH
v_gene: TRBV7-2
abundance: .
d_gene: .
j_gene: TRBJ1-5

CDR3aa: ASSYDFQNEQF
v_gene: TRBV6-6
abundance: many
d_gene: .
j_gene: TRBJ2-1

CDR3aa: ASSPDESRGSEAF
v_gene: TRBV19
abundance: medium-sized
d_gene: .
j_gene: TRBJ1-1

CDR3aa: ASSPGLAGLYEQY
v_gene: TRBV4-1
abundance: .
d_gene: TRBD2
j_gene: TRBJ2-7

CDR3aa: ASSLDGGNTGELF
v_gene: TRBV5-1
abundance: .
d_gene: .
j_gene: TRBJ2-2

CDR3aa: ASSVASGRVQF
v_gene: TRBV6-4
abundance: few
d_gene: TRBD2
j_gene: TRBJ2-1

CDR3aa: ASSTSGGRVTGELF
v_gene: TRBV6-6
abundance: .
d_gene: TRBD2
j_gene: TRBJ2-2

CDR3aa: ASSIELALVGYEQY
v_gene: TRBV19
abundance: .
d_gene: .
j_gene: TRBJ2-7

CDR3aa: ASSLSSLAGGVTDTQY
v_gene: TRBV5-1
abundance: few
d_gene: TRBD2
j_gene: TRBJ2-3

CDR3aa: ASSKGGKSGKGTDTQY
v_gene: TRBV21-1
abundance: few
d_gene: .
j_gene: TRBJ2-3

CDR3aa: ASSPKGRNTEAF
v_gene: TRBV6-5
abundance: .
d_gene: .
j_gene: TRBJ1-1

CDR3aa: ASSLAGIRGGYT
v_gene: TRBV5-6
abundance: .
d_gene: .
j_gene: TRBJ1-2

CDR3aa: ASSPVTLAGTAFYEQY
v_gene: TRBV9
abundance: .
d_gene: TRBD2
j_gene: TRBJ2-7

CDR3aa: ASSEGAGALETQY
v_gene: TRBV2
abundance: .
d_gene: TRBD2
j_gene: TRBJ2-5

CDR3aa: ASSPGAGNIQY
v_gene: TRBV18
abundance: .
d_gene: .
j_gene: TRBJ2-4

CDR3aa: ASSALGGLDTEAF
v_gene: TRBV7-9
abundance: .
d_gene: .
j_gene: TRBJ1-1

CDR3aa: ASSPNPGEAF
v_gene: TRBV5-4
abundance: many
d_gene: .
j_gene: TRBJ1-1

CDR3aa: ASSKTATTNEKLF
v_gene: TRBV19
abundance: .
d_gene: .
j_gene: TRBJ1-4

CDR3aa: ASTPGTISGETQY
v_gene: TRBV5-4
abundance: .
d_gene: .
j_gene: TRBJ2-5

CDR3aa: ASSLPRDIYQPQH
v_gene: TRBV28
abundance: few
d_gene: .
j_gene: TRBJ1-5

CDR3aa: ASSDGLAGVAQY
v_gene: TRBV2
abundance: medium-sized
d_gene: TRBD2
j_gene: TRBJ2-5

CDR3aa: ASSLASGTTYEQY
v_gene: TRBV11-2
abundance: .
d_gene: TRBD2
j_gene: TRBJ2-7

CDR3aa: AWSGGTSGVSYEQY
v_gene: TRBV30
abundance: .
d_gene: TRBD2
j_gene: TRBJ2-7

CDR3aa: ASSLVGGLVDRGNEQF
v_gene: TRBV7-2
abundance: few
d_gene: TRBD2
j_gene: TRBJ2-1

CDR3aa: ASSYRDTRRTGELF
v_gene: TRBV6-5
abundance: few
d_gene: .
j_gene: TRBJ2-2

CDR3aa: ASSSLYRLAGGGKETQY
v_gene: TRBV27
abundance: .
d_gene: TRBD2
j_gene: TRBJ2-5

CDR3aa: ASSPPSGSVWASYEQY
v_gene: TRBV18
abundance: .
d_gene: TRBD2
j_gene: TRBJ2-7

CDR3aa: ASSDVAGHPYTQY
v_gene: TRBV10-1
abundance: many
d_gene: TRBD2
j_gene: TRBJ2-3

CDR3aa: ASSNMGAVGAF
v_gene: TRBV6-5
abundance: .
d_gene: .
j_gene: TRBJ1-1

CDR3aa: AWSVLAGDTGELF
v_gene: TRBV30
abundance: .
d_gene: TRBD2
j_gene: TRBJ2-2

CDR3aa: ASSPRREGTGANVLT
v_gene: TRBV19
abundance: .
d_gene: TRBD2
j_gene: TRBJ2-6

CDR3aa: ASSFLGTGVPNEQF
v_gene: TRBV7-8
abundance: .
d_gene: TRBD1
j_gene: TRBJ2-1

CDR3aa: ASSVGQAYEQY
v_gene: TRBV5-8
abundance: few
d_gene: TRBD1
j_gene: TRBJ2-7

CDR3aa: ASSLSLAGGPPGTQY
v_gene: TRBV7-2
abundance: few
d_gene: TRBD2
j_gene: TRBJ2-3

CDR3aa: ASSPTIRVNTEAF
v_gene: TRBV7-2
abundance: .
d_gene: .
j_gene: TRBJ1-1

CDR3aa: ASSRLAGQTPNTGELF
v_gene: TRBV18
abundance: .
d_gene: .
j_gene: TRBJ2-2

CDR3aa: ASSNNRQNTEAF
v_gene: TRBV11-1
abundance: .
d_gene: .
j_gene: TRBJ1-1

CDR3aa: ASSLAQAGSNQPQH
v_gene: TRBV5-8
abundance: .
d_gene: .
j_gene: TRBJ1-5

CDR3aa: ASSLDRGFAYEQY
v_gene: TRBV11-2
abundance: .
d_gene: .
j_gene: TRBJ2-7

CDR3aa: ASSFGQQETQY
v_gene: TRBV5-1
abundance: few
d_gene: .
j_gene: TRBJ2-5

CDR3aa: SVELAIGETQY
v_gene: TRBV29-1
abundance: .
d_gene: .
j_gene: TRBJ2-5

CDR3aa: AWNRGQGRYEQY
v_gene: TRBV30
abundance: once
d_gene: TRBD1
j_gene: TRBJ2-7

CDR3aa: ASSTDRNTEAF
v_gene: TRBV19
abundance: .
d_gene: .
j_gene: TRBJ1-1

CDR3aa: ASSLVHGTEY
v_gene: TRBV5-6
abundance: .
d_gene: TRBD1
j_gene: TRBJ2-7